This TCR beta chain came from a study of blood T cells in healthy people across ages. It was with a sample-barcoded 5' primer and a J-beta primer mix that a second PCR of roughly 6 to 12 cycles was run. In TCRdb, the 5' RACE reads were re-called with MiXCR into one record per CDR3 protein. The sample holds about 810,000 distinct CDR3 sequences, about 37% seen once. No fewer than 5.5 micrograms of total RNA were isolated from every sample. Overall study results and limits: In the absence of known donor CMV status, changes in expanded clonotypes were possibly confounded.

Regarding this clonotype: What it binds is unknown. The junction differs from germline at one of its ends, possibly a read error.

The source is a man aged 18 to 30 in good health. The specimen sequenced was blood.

The CDR3 loop reads CSARGETDTQYF. DNA for the CDR3: TGCAGTGCCAGAGGGGAGACAGATACGCAGTATTTT. The chain combines TRBV20-1 with TRBJ2-3; D may be TRBD1 or TRBD2 (5 bases each). CDR1 is DFQATT, CDR2 SNEGSKA, per germline (reference sequence). This CDR3 spans 12 amino acids.